This TCR beta chain was captured in a study of blood T cell repertoires in COVID-19 (dated by TCRdb to 2020 to 2022). Some background on the complete study: The collaborator samples originated in the United States, Italy and Spain and spanned the acute and convalescent phases of COVID-19. The prospective study material was composed of cDNA or gDNA derived from T cells, B-cell-depleted T cells, or PBMCs. Subjects who had been exposed to COVID-19, were actively infected with it, or had recovered from it provided the deeply sampled blood TCRbeta repertoires that made up the dataset. A freely available public database, intended as a resource for researchers studying the immune response to SARS-CoV-2, is where the repertoires were released. Samples came from the ongoing ImmuneRACE study (first 160 participants) plus 1,254 subjects from 6 global collaborators. A de-identified subject ID, COVID-19 status, age in years and sex were almost always included in the sample metadata. Where available, HLA class I and class II types were taken from metadata supplied by the sample provider and were not determined by assay-based typing.

In regard to this clone: Its recognized antigen is unknown. Within one base of it there is no much larger clone, and no base qualities were kept.

Collaborating institutions collected whole blood in K2EDTA tubes following their own protocols. Collaborator samples were shipped for TCRbeta analysis as frozen whole blood, isolated PBMCs, or DNA extracted from either sample type. The immunoSEQ Assay, a bias-controlled multiplex PCR, was used to amplify TCRbeta CDR3 regions from genomic DNA. The study's processing was this. The number of nucleated cells in each sample was estimated from the amplification of reference gene primers within the assay. To quantify the absolute abundance of each unique TCRbeta CDR3 rearrangement, sequence reads were collapsed and filtered. For each sample, productive Simpson clonality was calculated by taking the square root of Simpson's diversity index across productive rearrangements. TCRdb carries this immuneACCESS record with in-frame sequences only. Its versions omit some clonotypes, under half of them owing to an unresolved V gene in the studies checked, with the rest unexplained. V, J and clone size reflect that table, while D and trimming were determined from the DNA. In all, the sample holds more than 80,000 clones, and around 88% of those were seen once. 8% of the sample comes from the top ten.

Findings and caveats that apply to the study as a whole: How much clinical and demographic metadata was included differed by source and by participant, and the metadata was provided uncurated.

This receptor was taken from a man in his forties or fifties with active COVID-19. Sequenced sample: peripheral blood.

The CDR3 protein is CAWSVRYRGGQPQHF. The sequence in DNA is TGTGCCTGGAGTGTACGCTACAGGGGCGGTCAGCCCCAGCATTTT. Rearrangement joined TRBV30 to TRBJ1-5; TRBD1 aligns with 7 central bases. Its CDR3 holds 15 amino acids, cysteine through phenylalanine. Only the CDR3 region is kept as DNA, spanning 45 bases read in frame from base 1. CDR1 and CDR2, looked up from the germline V gene (reference sequence), are GTSNPN and SVGIG. Compared with germline, V lacks 0 bases and J lacks 6 bases; bases without a gene match: 8.